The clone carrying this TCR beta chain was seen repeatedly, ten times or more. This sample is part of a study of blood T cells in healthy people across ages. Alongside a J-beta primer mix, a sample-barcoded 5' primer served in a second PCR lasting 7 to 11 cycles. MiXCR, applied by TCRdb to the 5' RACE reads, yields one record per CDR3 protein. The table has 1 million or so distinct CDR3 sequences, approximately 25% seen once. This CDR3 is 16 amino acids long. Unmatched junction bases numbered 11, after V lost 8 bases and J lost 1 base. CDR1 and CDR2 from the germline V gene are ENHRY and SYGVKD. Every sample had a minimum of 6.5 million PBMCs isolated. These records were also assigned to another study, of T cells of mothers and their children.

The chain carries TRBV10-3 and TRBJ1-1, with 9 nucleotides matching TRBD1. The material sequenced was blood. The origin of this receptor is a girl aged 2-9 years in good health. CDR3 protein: CAIGGPGGQGNTEAFF. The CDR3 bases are TGTGCCATCGGGGGGCCCGGGGGACAGGGGAACACTGAAGCTTTCTTT.